This paragraph covers one T cell receptor (beta chain) sequence. The data derive from a study of blood T cell repertoires in COVID-19. In the original workflow: For nucleated cells, counts were estimated from reference gene primer amplification. Produced via immunoSEQ multiplex PCR; TCRdb's table is partial and in-frame only. The V and J calls and the clone size are those of that table, but D and trimming were determined from the DNA. Here the sample spans 280,000 or so clones, around 91% being singletons. The length of the CDR3 is 15 residues. The V and J ends lost 2 bases and 9 bases, in that order; junction bases with no gene match: 9. Germline values: CDR1 SGHAT, CDR2 FQNNGV.

This receptor was obtained from a woman between 55 and 75 years old with acute or convalescent COVID-19. V gene TRBV11-2 combines with J gene TRBJ2-1; 8 positions match TRBD2. The sequenced sample consisted of peripheral blood. CDR3 in DNA: TGTGCCAGCAGCTTACAAGCGGGAGTAATAGTTGAGCAGTTCTTC. This translates into CASSLQAGVIVEQFF.